This T cell receptor (beta chain) was observed in a study of T-cell reconstitution after alpha-beta-depleted transplantation in children. A library of TCRbeta sequences, prepared with unique molecular identifiers, was generated. From the PCR reads, TCRdb called clonotypes with MiXCR, one entry per CDR3 protein. The sample carries roughly 220,000 distinct CDR3 sequences, around 12% recorded once. The CDR3 loop spans 15 amino acids. The ends were cut back, 4 bases at V and 4 bases at J, with 14 bases in the middle. This clonotype was counted ten times or more. Source: PBMCs from the stem cell graft donor, taken from the stem cell graft. This chain joins TRBV12-3 or TRBV12-4 and TRBJ2-1; tentative D call: TRBD2 (5 bases). This receptor was identified in a human donor who donated a stem cell graft to a child with acute lymphoblastic leukemia. The CDR3 spells CASSYWTGNYNEQFF. CDR3 nucleotides: TGTGCCAGCAGTTACTGGACGGGAAATTACAATGAGCAGTTCTTC.